The rows below give T cell receptor beta chains drawn from one sample of a study of cytotoxic CD8 clonotypes in ibrutinib-treated CLL. The table came from immunoSEQ multiplex PCR; TCRdb's copy has only in-frame clones and leaves some out. Among approximately 24,000 clones listed, around 69% were seen once. Sequenced material: PBMCs, taken at disease progression, from a patient treated with ibrutinib. Receptor source: a human donor with chronic lymphocytic leukemia. The CDR3 runs from the conserved cysteine through the conserved F or W. A D gene is named only where the DNA matches it firmly. Not every row has a clone size; where given, it reads once, few, many or a size class.

CDR3 length: 15
J gene: TRBJ2-4
D gene: .
V gene: TRBV27
clone size: .
CDR3 DNA: TGTGCCAGCAGTCCTATAAATATCCGGGCGGACATTCAGTACTTC
CDR3 protein: CASSPINIRADIQYF

CDR3 length: 14
J gene: TRBJ1-2
D gene: .
V gene: TRBV5-6
clone size: medium-sized
CDR3 DNA: TGTGCCAGCAGGTCACGGGGATTTAACTATGGCTACACCTTC
CDR3 protein: CASRSRGFNYGYTF

CDR3 length: 14
J gene: TRBJ1-3
D gene: .
V gene: TRBV5-4
clone size: .
CDR3 DNA: TGTGCCAGCAGCCGTACAGGGTCTGGAAACACCATATATTTT
CDR3 protein: CASSRTGSGNTIYF

CDR3 length: 13
J gene: TRBJ2-1
D gene: .
V gene: TRBV7-3
clone size: .
CDR3 DNA: TGTGCCAGCAGCTTAGGGACGTACAATGAGCAGTTCTTC
CDR3 protein: CASSLGTYNEQFF

CDR3 length: 18
J gene: TRBJ2-2
D gene: TRBD1
V gene: TRBV4-1
clone size: few
CDR3 DNA: TGCGCCAGCAGCCATATTGGACAGGGGGCGCGCGGCACCGGGGAGCTGTTTTTT
CDR3 protein: CASSHIGQGARGTGELFF

CDR3 length: 14
J gene: TRBJ1-2
D gene: .
V gene: TRBV5-4
clone size: .
CDR3 DNA: TGTGCCAGCAGCTTGGGAGGAGGAGGGGTTGGCTACACCTTC
CDR3 protein: CASSLGGGGVGYTF

CDR3 length: 18
J gene: TRBJ2-6
D gene: TRBD1
V gene: TRBV7-9
clone size: .
CDR3 DNA: TGTGCCAGCAGCTTAGCACCGGGACAGGGCTCTGGGGCCAACGTCCTGACTTTC
CDR3 protein: CASSLAPGQGSGANVLTF

CDR3 length: 12
J gene: TRBJ2-7
D gene: TRBD2
V gene: TRBV10-3
clone size: few
CDR3 DNA: TGTGCCACCGCCGCGGGGGGCGACGAGCAGTACTTC
CDR3 protein: CATAAGGDEQYF

CDR3 length: 12
J gene: TRBJ1-1
D gene: .
V gene: TRBV30
clone size: few
CDR3 DNA: TGTGCCTGGATTAGTGAGGGAGATGAAGCTTTCTTT
CDR3 protein: CAWISEGDEAFF

CDR3 length: 16
J gene: TRBJ2-1
D gene: .
V gene: TRBV7-2
clone size: .
CDR3 DNA: TGTGCCAGCAGCTTAGCAGGATTAGCGATCCGTCATGAGCAGTTCTTC
CDR3 protein: CASSLAGLAIRHEQFF

CDR3 length: 14
J gene: TRBJ1-4
D gene: .
V gene: TRBV5-6
clone size: .
CDR3 DNA: TGTGCCAGCAGCCCTGACCTAAGCGGGGAAAAACTGTTTTTT
CDR3 protein: CASSPDLSGEKLFF

CDR3 length: 17
J gene: TRBJ1-6
D gene: TRBD1
V gene: TRBV4-1
clone size: .
CDR3 DNA: TGCGCCAGCAGCCAACCGGGACAGAACTCCTATAATTCACCCCTCCACTTT
CDR3 protein: CASSQPGQNSYNSPLHF

CDR3 length: 12
J gene: TRBJ1-6
D gene: .
V gene: TRBV30
clone size: few
CDR3 DNA: TGTGCCTGGGGCAGGGTTGGTTCACCCCTCCACTTT
CDR3 protein: CAWGRVGSPLHF

CDR3 length: 16
J gene: TRBJ2-2
D gene: .
V gene: TRBV19
clone size: .
CDR3 DNA: TGTGCCAGTAGTCCCGGGGAGGTGACTCCGAGGGGGGAGCTGTTTTTT
CDR3 protein: CASSPGEVTPRGELFF

CDR3 length: 18
J gene: TRBJ2-5
D gene: TRBD2
V gene: TRBV29-1
clone size: .
CDR3 DNA: TGCAGCGTTGAATGGACTAGCGTTTATCCTCAGTACCAAGAGACCCAGTACTTC
CDR3 protein: CSVEWTSVYPQYQETQYF

CDR3 length: 15
J gene: TRBJ2-7
D gene: TRBD1
V gene: TRBV5-1
clone size: .
CDR3 DNA: TGCGCCAGCAGCTTGGCCGGGACAGCTTCCTACGAGCAGTACTTC
CDR3 protein: CASSLAGTASYEQYF

CDR3 length: 14
J gene: TRBJ2-7
D gene: .
V gene: TRBV5-6
clone size: .
CDR3 DNA: TGTGCCAGCAGCCCGGGATCAAGCTCCTACGAGCAGTACTTC
CDR3 protein: CASSPGSSSYEQYF

CDR3 length: 13
J gene: TRBJ2-5
D gene: .
V gene: TRBV9
clone size: .
CDR3 DNA: TGTGCCAGCAGCGTAGTGGCGGAAGAGACCCAGTACTTC
CDR3 protein: CASSVVAEETQYF

CDR3 length: 13
J gene: TRBJ1-1
D gene: .
V gene: TRBV29-1
clone size: .
CDR3 DNA: TGCAGCGTTGCGACAGTAACTCTTGGGGAAGCTTTCTTT
CDR3 protein: CSVATVTLGEAFF

CDR3 length: 11
J gene: TRBJ1-2
D gene: .
V gene: TRBV20-1
clone size: few
CDR3 DNA: TGCAGTGCTAGTGGTCAGTATGGCTACACCTTC
CDR3 protein: CSASGQYGYTF

CDR3 length: 14
J gene: TRBJ2-2
D gene: .
V gene: TRBV6-4
clone size: .
CDR3 DNA: TGTGCCAGCAGTGTGACAGGTTCCGCCGGGGAGCTGTTTTTT
CDR3 protein: CASSVTGSAGELFF

CDR3 length: 13
J gene: TRBJ2-7
D gene: .
V gene: TRBV11-2
clone size: .
CDR3 DNA: TGTGCCAGCAGCTTAGTAGGCGACATCGGAGAGTACTTC
CDR3 protein: CASSLVGDIGEYF

CDR3 length: 11
J gene: TRBJ1-1
D gene: TRBD1
V gene: TRBV29-1
clone size: .
CDR3 DNA: TGCAGCGTGGCCACAGGGGCTGAAGCTTTCTTT
CDR3 protein: CSVATGAEAFF

CDR3 length: 14
J gene: TRBJ2-1
D gene: .
V gene: TRBV4-1
clone size: .
CDR3 DNA: TGCGCCAGCAGCCAAGGGTTGACAGACAATGAGCAGTTCTTC
CDR3 protein: CASSQGLTDNEQFF

CDR3 length: 14
J gene: TRBJ2-1
D gene: TRBD2
V gene: TRBV7-9
clone size: once
CDR3 DNA: TGTGCCAGCAGCGTGCGGGGGGGCCGAGATGAGCAGTTCTTC
CDR3 protein: CASSVRGGRDEQFF

CDR3 length: 17
J gene: TRBJ1-1
D gene: TRBD1
V gene: TRBV27
clone size: .
CDR3 DNA: TGTGCCAGCAGTTACCACAGGGGCGCAGGGGTTTGGACTGAAGCTTTCTTT
CDR3 protein: CASSYHRGAGVWTEAFF

CDR3 length: 13
J gene: TRBJ1-2
D gene: TRBD1
V gene: TRBV6-6
clone size: few
CDR3 DNA: TGTGCCAGCAGCCTGGACAGGTACTATGGCTACACCTTC
CDR3 protein: CASSLDRYYGYTF

CDR3 length: 16
J gene: TRBJ2-2
D gene: TRBD1
V gene: TRBV7-8
clone size: few
CDR3 DNA: TGTGCCAGCAGCCCACCGGGACAGGGCCCCACCGGGGAGCTGTTTTTT
CDR3 protein: CASSPPGQGPTGELFF

CDR3 length: 15
J gene: TRBJ1-6
D gene: TRBD1
V gene: TRBV27
clone size: many
CDR3 DNA: TGTGCCAGCAGTTCATCTACAGGGGGTAATTCACCCCTCCACTTT
CDR3 protein: CASSSSTGGNSPLHF

CDR3 length: 12
J gene: TRBJ1-1
D gene: .
V gene: TRBV19
clone size: .
CDR3 DNA: TGTGCCAGTAGTATAAAGAACACTGAAGCTTTCTTT
CDR3 protein: CASSIKNTEAFF

CDR3 length: 17
J gene: TRBJ1-1
D gene: .
V gene: TRBV27
clone size: .
CDR3 DNA: TGTGCCAGCAGCCTGGGACGTTTGGGGCCAGTGAACACTGAAGCTTTCTTT
CDR3 protein: CASSLGRLGPVNTEAFF

CDR3 length: 15
J gene: TRBJ2-2
D gene: .
V gene: TRBV18
clone size: .
CDR3 DNA: TGTGCCAGCTCACCAATAGGGGACGTAACCGGGGAGCTGTTTTTT
CDR3 protein: CASSPIGDVTGELFF

CDR3 length: 16
J gene: TRBJ2-3
D gene: TRBD2
V gene: TRBV29-1
clone size: few
CDR3 DNA: TGCAGCGTTGACGGGCCTAGCGGGGAACCTGGAGATACGCAGTATTTT
CDR3 protein: CSVDGPSGEPGDTQYF

CDR3 length: 16
J gene: TRBJ1-5
D gene: TRBD1
V gene: TRBV16
clone size: once
CDR3 DNA: TGTGCCAGCAGCCAATTGGAGACAGGGGTCAATCAGCCCCAGCATTTT
CDR3 protein: CASSQLETGVNQPQHF

CDR3 length: 17
J gene: TRBJ1-1
D gene: .
V gene: TRBV21-1
clone size: .
CDR3 DNA: TGTGCCAGCAGCCCCGCAGCGACAGCACCTCGGGACACTGAAGCTTTCTTT
CDR3 protein: CASSPAATAPRDTEAFF

CDR3 length: 14
J gene: TRBJ2-7
D gene: TRBD1
V gene: TRBV4-1
clone size: .
CDR3 DNA: TGCGCCAGCAGCCAGGACAGGGGGTTCTACGAGCAGTACTTC
CDR3 protein: CASSQDRGFYEQYF

CDR3 length: 16
J gene: TRBJ2-3
D gene: TRBD2
V gene: TRBV11-2
clone size: .
CDR3 DNA: TGTGCCAGCAGCCCCCGAGGACTAGCGTTTGCAGATACGCAGTATTTT
CDR3 protein: CASSPRGLAFADTQYF

CDR3 length: 16
J gene: TRBJ2-1
D gene: TRBD2
V gene: TRBV19
clone size: .
CDR3 DNA: TGTGCCAGTAGTATAGTAAAACTAGCGGGTGGTAATGAGCAGTTCTTC
CDR3 protein: CASSIVKLAGGNEQFF

CDR3 length: 14
J gene: TRBJ1-4
D gene: TRBD1
V gene: TRBV5-1
clone size: .
CDR3 DNA: TGCGCCAGCCGGGACAGGGGGCGTAGTGAAAAACTGTTTTTT
CDR3 protein: CASRDRGRSEKLFF

CDR3 length: 16
J gene: TRBJ2-3
D gene: TRBD2
V gene: TRBV7-3
clone size: .
CDR3 DNA: TGTGCCAGCAGCCACTTACTAGCGGCTAGCACAGATACGCAGTATTTT
CDR3 protein: CASSHLLAASTDTQYF

CDR3 length: 16
J gene: TRBJ2-7
D gene: TRBD2
V gene: TRBV30
clone size: .
CDR3 DNA: TGTGCCTGGACCCTCGGGCTAGCGGGGGGGCCGGGGGAGCAGTACTTC
CDR3 protein: CAWTLGLAGGPGEQYF